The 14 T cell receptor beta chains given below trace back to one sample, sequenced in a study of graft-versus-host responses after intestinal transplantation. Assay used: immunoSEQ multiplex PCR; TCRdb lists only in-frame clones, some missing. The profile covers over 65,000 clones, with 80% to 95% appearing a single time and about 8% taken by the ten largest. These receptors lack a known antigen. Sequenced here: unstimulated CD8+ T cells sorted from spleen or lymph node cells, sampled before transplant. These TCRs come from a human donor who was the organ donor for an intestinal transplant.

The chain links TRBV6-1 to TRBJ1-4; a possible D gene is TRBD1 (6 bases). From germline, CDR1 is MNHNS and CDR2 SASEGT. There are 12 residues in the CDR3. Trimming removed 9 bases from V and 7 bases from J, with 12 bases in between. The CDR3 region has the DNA TGTGCCAGGACAGGTTTTCGTGAAAAACTGTTTTTT. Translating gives CARTGFREKLFF.

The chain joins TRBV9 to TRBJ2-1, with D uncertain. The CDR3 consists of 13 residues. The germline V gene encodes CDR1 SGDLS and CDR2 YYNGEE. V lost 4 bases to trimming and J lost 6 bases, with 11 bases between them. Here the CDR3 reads CASSIYPGNEQFF. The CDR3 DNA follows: TGTGCCAGCAGCATATATCCGGGCAATGAGCAGTTCTTC.

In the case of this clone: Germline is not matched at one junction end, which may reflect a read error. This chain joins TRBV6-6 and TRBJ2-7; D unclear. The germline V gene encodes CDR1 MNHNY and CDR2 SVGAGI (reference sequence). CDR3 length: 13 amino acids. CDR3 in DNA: TGTGCCAGCAGTTACACTCCGTCCTCCGAGCAGTACTTC. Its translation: CASSYTPSSEQYF.

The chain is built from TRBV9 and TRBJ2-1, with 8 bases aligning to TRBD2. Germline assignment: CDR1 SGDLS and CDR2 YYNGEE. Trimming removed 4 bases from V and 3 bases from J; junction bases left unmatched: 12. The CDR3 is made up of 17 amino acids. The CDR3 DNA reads TGTGCCAGCAGCCCTTCCGGCGTAGCGGGAATCTACAATGAGCAGTTCTTC. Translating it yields CASSPSGVAGIYNEQFF.

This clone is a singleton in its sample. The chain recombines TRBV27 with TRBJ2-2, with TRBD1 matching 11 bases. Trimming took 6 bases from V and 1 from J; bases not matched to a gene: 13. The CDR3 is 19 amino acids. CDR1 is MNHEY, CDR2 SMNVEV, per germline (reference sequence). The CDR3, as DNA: TGTGCCAGCAGACCCCCGGGACAGGGGGACTTTGTGAACACCGGGGAGCTGTTTTTT. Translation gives CASRPPGQGDFVNTGELFF.

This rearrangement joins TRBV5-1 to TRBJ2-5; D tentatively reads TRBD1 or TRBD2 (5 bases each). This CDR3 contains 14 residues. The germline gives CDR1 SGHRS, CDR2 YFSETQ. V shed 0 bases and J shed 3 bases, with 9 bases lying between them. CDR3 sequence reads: CASSLGGTEETQYF. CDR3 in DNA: TGCGCCAGCAGCTTGGGAGGGACGGAAGAGACCCAGTACTTC.

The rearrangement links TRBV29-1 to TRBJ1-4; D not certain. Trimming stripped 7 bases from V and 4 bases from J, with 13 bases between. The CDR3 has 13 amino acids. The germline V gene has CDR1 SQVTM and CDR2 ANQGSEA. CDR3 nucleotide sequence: TGCAGCGACCAAAAGGAAAATAATGAAAAACTGTTTTTT. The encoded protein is CSDQKENNEKLFF.

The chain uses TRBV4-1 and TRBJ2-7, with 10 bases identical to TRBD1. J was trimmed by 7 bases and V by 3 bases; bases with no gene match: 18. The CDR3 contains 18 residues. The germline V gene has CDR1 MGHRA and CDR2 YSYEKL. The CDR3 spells CASSHLHFPGQGTGEQYF. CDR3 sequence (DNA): TGCGCCAGCAGCCACCTTCACTTCCCGGGACAGGGGACGGGGGAGCAGTACTTC.

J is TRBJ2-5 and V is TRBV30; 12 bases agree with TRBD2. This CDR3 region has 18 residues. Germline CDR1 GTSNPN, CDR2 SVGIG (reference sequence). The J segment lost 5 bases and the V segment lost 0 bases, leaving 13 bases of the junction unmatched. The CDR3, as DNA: TGTGCCTGGAGTGTACTTTTCCGACTAGCGGGAGTTTATGAGACCCAGTACTTC. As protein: CAWSVLFRLAGVYETQYF.

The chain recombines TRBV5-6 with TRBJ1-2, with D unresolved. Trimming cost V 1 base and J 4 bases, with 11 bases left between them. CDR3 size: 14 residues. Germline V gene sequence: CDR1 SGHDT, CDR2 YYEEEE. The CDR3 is CASSLYGSVYGYTF. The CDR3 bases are TGTGCCAGCAGCTTGTATGGCAGTGTCTATGGCTACACCTTC. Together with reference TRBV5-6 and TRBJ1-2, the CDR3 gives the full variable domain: DAGVTQSPTHLIKTRGQQVTLRCSPKSGHDTVSWYQQALGQGPQFIFQYYEEEERQRGNFPDRFSGHQFPNYSSELNVNALLLGDSALYLCASSLYGSVYGYTFGSGTRLTVV.

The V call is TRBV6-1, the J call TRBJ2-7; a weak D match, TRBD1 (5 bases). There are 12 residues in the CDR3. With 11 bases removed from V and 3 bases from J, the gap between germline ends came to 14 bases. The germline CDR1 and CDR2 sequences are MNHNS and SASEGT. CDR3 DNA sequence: TGTGCCGTGGACACGACGATCTACGAGCAGTACTTC. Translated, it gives CAVDTTIYEQYF.

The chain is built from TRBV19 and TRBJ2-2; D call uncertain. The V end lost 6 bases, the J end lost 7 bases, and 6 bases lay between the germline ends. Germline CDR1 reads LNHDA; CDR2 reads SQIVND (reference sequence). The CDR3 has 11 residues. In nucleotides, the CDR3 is TGTGCCAGTAGGAAGGGCGGGGAGCTGTTTTTT. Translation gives CASRKGGELFF.

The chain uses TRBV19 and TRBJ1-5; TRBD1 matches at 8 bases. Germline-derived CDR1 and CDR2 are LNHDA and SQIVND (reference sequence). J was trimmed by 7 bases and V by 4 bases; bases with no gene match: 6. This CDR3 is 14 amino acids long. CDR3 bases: TGTGCCAGTAGTACTAAACAGGGGGAACAGCCCCAGCATTTT. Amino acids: CASSTKQGEQPQHF.

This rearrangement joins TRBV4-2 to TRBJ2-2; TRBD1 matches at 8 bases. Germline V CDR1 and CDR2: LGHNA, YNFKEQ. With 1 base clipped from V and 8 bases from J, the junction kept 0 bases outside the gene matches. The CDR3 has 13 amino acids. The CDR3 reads CASSQGDRGELFF. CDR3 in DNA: TGTGCCAGCAGCCAAGGGGACAGGGGGGAGCTGTTTTTT.